The clone carrying this T cell receptor (beta chain) was counted only a few times. This CDR3 is built from 12 residues. Germline V gene sequence: CDR1 MGHRA, CDR2 YSYEKL. V was cut by 3 bases and J by 6 bases, with 7 bases left in between. Reverse transcription of about 0.5 to 1 ug RNA was performed with random hexamers. With immunoSEQ multiplex PCR, TCR beta CDR3 was amplified across 54 Vbeta and 13 Jbeta. TCRdb reprocessed the immunoSEQ multiplex PCR reads with MiXCR, giving one entry per CDR3 protein. Of 400,000 or so distinct CDR3 sequences in the sample, more than 80% are singletons; the top ten hold approximately 0.12%. From blood CD8+ and CD4+ T cells, TCR beta sequences were generated. The multiple sclerosis controls were treatment-naive patients, and their relapsing-remitting disease was stable or active. Bulk CD8+ and CD4+ cells came from magnetic negative isolation; CD8+ TEMRA by FACS. This specimen comes from a study of CD8 T cells in Susac syndrome.

The specimen sequenced was CD8+ T cells from PBMCs. The chain joins TRBV4-1 to TRBJ2-3; D uncertain. The sequence was obtained from a human donor with multiple sclerosis. CDR3 DNA: TGCGCCAGCAGCCACCTCGCCGATACGCAGTATTTT. This encodes CASSHLADTQYF.